The T cell receptor beta chain described here comes from a study of blood T cell repertoires in COVID-19. Data came from immunoSEQ multiplex PCR; TCRdb stores just in-frame clones and leaves some out. The sample records 250,000 or so clones, approximately 88% being singletons. The sample holds many counts of this clone. The CDR3 totals 14 residues. V was cut by 0 bases and J by 4 bases, with 10 bases left in between. Germline loops: CDR1 SGDLS, CDR2 YYNGEE. This TCR derives from a woman in her 30s with COVID-19, enrolled during active disease. Sequencing input: peripheral blood. The genes are TRBV9 and TRBJ1-2; a weak D match, TRBD1 (5 bases). CDR3 bases: TGTGCCAGCAGCGTAGGCGGGGCAAGCTATGGCTACACCTTC. It translates to CASSVGGASYGYTF.